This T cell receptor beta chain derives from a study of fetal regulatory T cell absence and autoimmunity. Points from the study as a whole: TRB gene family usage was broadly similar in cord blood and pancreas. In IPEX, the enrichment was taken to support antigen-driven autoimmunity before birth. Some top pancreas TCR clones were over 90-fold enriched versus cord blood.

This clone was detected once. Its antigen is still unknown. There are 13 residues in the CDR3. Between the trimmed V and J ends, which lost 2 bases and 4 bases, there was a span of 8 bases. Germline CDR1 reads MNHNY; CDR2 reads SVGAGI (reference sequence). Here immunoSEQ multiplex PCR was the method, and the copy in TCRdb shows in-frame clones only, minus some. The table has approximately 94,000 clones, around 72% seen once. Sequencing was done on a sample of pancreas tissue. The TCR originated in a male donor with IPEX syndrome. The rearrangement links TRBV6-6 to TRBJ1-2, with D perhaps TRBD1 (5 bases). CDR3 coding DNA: TGTGCCAGCAGTTACCAGGGCTTCTATGGCTACACCTTC. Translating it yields CASSYQGFYGYTF.